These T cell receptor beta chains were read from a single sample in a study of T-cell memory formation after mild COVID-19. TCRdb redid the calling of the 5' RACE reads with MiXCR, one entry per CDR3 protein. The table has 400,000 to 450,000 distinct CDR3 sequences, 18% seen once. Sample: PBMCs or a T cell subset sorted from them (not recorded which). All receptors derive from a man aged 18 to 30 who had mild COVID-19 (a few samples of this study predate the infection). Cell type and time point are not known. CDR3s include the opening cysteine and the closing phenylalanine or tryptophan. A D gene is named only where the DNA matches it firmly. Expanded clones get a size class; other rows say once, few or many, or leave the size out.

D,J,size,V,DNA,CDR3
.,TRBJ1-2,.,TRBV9,TGTGCCAGCAGCGTAGCTCTTGCGTATGGCTACACCTTC,CASSVALAYGYTF
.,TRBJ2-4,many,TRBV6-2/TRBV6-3,TGTGCCGCGGGCCGGGACATTCAGTACTTC,CAAGRDIQYF
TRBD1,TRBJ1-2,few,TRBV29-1,TGCAGCGTCGGGACAGGGCCCAACTATGGCTACACCTTC,CSVGTGPNYGYTF
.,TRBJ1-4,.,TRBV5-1,TGCGCCAGCTCCGACCAGGGGATGGACGAAAAACTGTTTTTT,CASSDQGMDEKLFF
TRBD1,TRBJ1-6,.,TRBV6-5,TGTGCCAGCAGTTACTGGGGACAGGCCTATAATTCACCCCTCCACTTT,CASSYWGQAYNSPLHF
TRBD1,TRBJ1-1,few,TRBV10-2,TGCGCCAGCAGGATGGACAGGGTCACTGAAGCTTTCTTT,CASRMDRVTEAFF
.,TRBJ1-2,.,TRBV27,TGTGCCAGCAAAAACGCAGGGAGGGTTGGCTATGGCTACACCTTC,CASKNAGRVGYGYTF
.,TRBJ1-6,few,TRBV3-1,TGTGCCAGCACCGCGGCTTGGCAGTTGGGGTCACCCCTCCACTTT,CASTAAWQLGSPLHF
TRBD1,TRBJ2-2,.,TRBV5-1,TGCGCCAGCAGCTGGGGACAGGGGGCCGGGGAGCTGTTTTTT,CASSWGQGAGELFF
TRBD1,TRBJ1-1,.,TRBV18,TGTGCCAGCTCACCAGAAAGACAGGGGTCTGAAGCTTTCTTT,CASSPERQGSEAFF
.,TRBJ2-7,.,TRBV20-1,TGCAGTGCTACCCCAGGAGTGCCCTACGAGCAGTACTTC,CSATPGVPYEQYF
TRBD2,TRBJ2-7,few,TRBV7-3,TGTGCCTCTGCCCCGGGGGGGTCCTACGAGCAGTACTTC,CASAPGGSYEQYF
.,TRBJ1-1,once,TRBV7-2,TGTGCCAGCAGCCCATCAGGGTTGCACACTGAAGCTTTCTTT,CASSPSGLHTEAFF
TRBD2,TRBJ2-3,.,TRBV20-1,TGCAGTGCTAGAGTCGGACTAGCGGGGGCCGCGGTCCCTGCCACAGATACGCAGTATTTT,CSARVGLAGAAVPATDTQYF
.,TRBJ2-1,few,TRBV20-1,TGCAGTGCTCACAAAGATATAGCGGCTTACAATGAGCAGTTCTTC,CSAHKDIAAYNEQFF
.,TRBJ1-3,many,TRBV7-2,TGTGCCAGCAGTCCACTCGGCGTCTCTGGAAACACCATATATTTT,CASSPLGVSGNTIYF
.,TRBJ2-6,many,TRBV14,TGTGCCAGCAGCCGAGGAAGCTCTGGGGCCAACGTCCTGACTTTC,CASSRGSSGANVLTF
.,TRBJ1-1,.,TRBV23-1,TGCGCCAGCAGTGGGGGTTTGAACACTGAAGCTTTATTT,CASSGGLNTEALF
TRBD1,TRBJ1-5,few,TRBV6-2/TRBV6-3,TGTGCCAGCAGTGAGAACAGGGGGCGGAGGGGCAATCAGCCCCAGCATTTT,CASSENRGRRGNQPQHF
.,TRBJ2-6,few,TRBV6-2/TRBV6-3,TGTGCCAGCCGTATGGCGGGGGCCAACGTCCTGACTTTC,CASRMAGANVLTF
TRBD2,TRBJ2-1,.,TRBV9,TGTGCCAGCAGCGTAGACGGCGGGGGGTACAATGAGCAGTTCTTC,CASSVDGGGYNEQFF